This entry is about one T cell receptor (beta chain). The repertoire was sequenced with immunoSEQ multiplex PCR; TCRdb's copy has only in-frame clones and lacks some. The repertoire holds about 190,000 clones, around 80% seen once, with around 2.8% in the top ten. The source of the sample is a study of blood T cell repertoires in COVID-19. There are 15 residues in the CDR3. Germline V gene sequence: CDR1 SGDLS, CDR2 YYNGEE. J lost 3 bases, V lost 4 bases, and 8 bases had no gene match. The TCR sequence derives from a woman older than 75 with active or convalescent COVID-19. This rearrangement joins TRBV9 to TRBJ2-7; 9 bases match TRBD2. The sequencing input was peripheral blood. In DNA, the CDR3 is TGTGCCAGCAGCCGAACTAGCGGGCTCTACTACGAGCAGTACTTC. It specifies CASSRTSGLYYEQYF.